What follows describes a single T cell receptor beta chain. Its antigen is not known. The junction departs from germline at one end; a sequencing error may be responsible. As to treatment: approximately 9-day PBMC culture with coronavirus spike peptide pools or control peptides (ViraFEST assay). The CDR3 has 15 amino acids. Germline CDR1 MNHNS, CDR2 SASEGT. The sample is drawn from a study of vaccination and CD4 T cells after COVID-19. The assay that was used to sequence DNA from cultured CD4+ T cells was the Oncomine TCR Beta short-read assay. TCRdb itself ran the PCR reads through MiXCR, one entry per CDR3 protein. In the table there are some 7,400 distinct CDR3 sequences, 45% to 50% of which are singletons.

Sequencing was performed on CD4+ T cells from blood, cultured in vitro. The TCR comes from a human donor who had recovered from COVID-19. The chain links TRBV6-1 to TRBJ2-7; 10 bases match TRBD1. The CDR3 DNA is TGTGCCAGCAGGCGACAGGGGGCTCCCTCCTACAAGCAGTACTTC. This gives the protein CASRRQGAPSYKQYF.